Listed below are T cell receptor beta chains from one sample, sequenced in a study of cytomegalovirus exposure and HLA in healthy donors. Sequencing used immunoSEQ multiplex PCR; TCRdb keeps in-frame clones, though not all of them. The table lists under 50,000 clones, around 94% of them singletons. Material for sequencing was PBMCs. The receptor source for this set is a woman in her late teens or twenties in good health and CMV-seropositive. CDR3s include the opening cysteine and the closing phenylalanine or tryptophan. Each record gives: V gene, D gene, clone size, J gene, CDR3 DNA, CDR3 protein. D genes are given only for firm matches. Where a row states a size, it is once, few, many or the class of an expanded clone; other rows omit it.

>TRBV5-6|TRBD1|.|TRBJ2-3
TGTGCCAGCAGCTTAGGACAGGGCTCAGATACGCAGTATTTT
CASSLGQGSDTQYF
>TRBV27|TRBD1|.|TRBJ2-7
TGTGCCAGCAGTCCGGGACAGCCCTACGAGCAGTACTTC
CASSPGQPYEQYF
>TRBV6-6|TRBD2|.|TRBJ2-5
TGTGCCAGCACTAGACTAGCGGGAGATCGAGAGACCCAGTACTTC
CASTRLAGDRETQYF
>TRBV7-6|TRBD1|.|TRBJ2-2
TGTGCCAGCAGCTTAGTGGCCAGGGGGCACACCGGGGAGCTGTTTTTT
CASSLVARGHTGELFF
>TRBV10-3|.|.|TRBJ2-3
TGTGCCATCAGTGATTTCCGGGAGTGGCCAGATACGCAGTATTTT
CAISDFREWPDTQYF
>TRBV13|TRBD2|few|TRBJ2-7
TGTGCCAGCAGCCTCCCCCCCGTCCTTAGCGGGAGAAATGGCTACGAGCAGTACTTC
CASSLPPVLSGRNGYEQYF
>TRBV5-1|TRBD1|.|TRBJ1-4
TGCGCCAGCAGCGAGACAGGGTCAGGGGAAAAACTGTTTTTT
CASSETGSGEKLFF
>TRBV7-8|.|few|TRBJ2-7
TGTGCCAGCAGCTTAGTACTAGCCGGCGAGCAGTACTTC
CASSLVLAGEQYF
>TRBV19|.|once|TRBJ2-2
TGTGCCAGTAGTACCTTCCTTACTAGCACCGGGGAGCTGTTTTTT
CASSTFLTSTGELFF
>TRBV19|TRBD1|.|TRBJ1-5
TGTGCCAGTAGGACAGGGAATCAGCCCCAGCATTTT
CASRTGNQPQHF
>TRBV6-6|TRBD1|.|TRBJ1-1
TGTGCCAGCAGATCGGGACAGGGGGGAACTGAAGCTTTCTTT
CASRSGQGGTEAFF
>TRBV9|.|.|TRBJ2-1
TGTGCCAGCAGCGTAGCTACTGCGGCAGGGAATGAGCAGTTCTTC
CASSVATAAGNEQFF
>TRBV28|TRBD2|.|TRBJ2-7
TGTGCCGGCAGCGTGGTTGGGACTACCCTCTACGAGCAGTACTTC
CAGSVVGTTLYEQYF
>TRBV5-1|TRBD1|.|TRBJ2-1
TGCGCCAGCAGCGGAGGTACAACAGGGGGCTGGGGGAATGAGCAGTTCTTC
CASSGGTTGGWGNEQFF
>TRBV21-1|.|.|TRBJ1-2
TGTGCCATGGGACGCTGGGGGGAGAGGACTATTGGCTACACCTTC
CAMGRWGERTIGYTF
>TRBV13|TRBD2|.|TRBJ2-3
TGTGCCAGCAGCTTAAGGTTGACTAGCGGGAGTAGGGATACGCAGTATTTT
CASSLRLTSGSRDTQYF